A selection of T cell receptor beta chains follows, all from one sample in a study of response to subunit inactivated influenza vaccine. TCRdb redid the calling of the RT-PCR reads with MiXCR, one entry per CDR3 protein. The sample records 500,000 to 550,000 distinct CDR3 sequences, under 8.5% being singletons. This material consisted of PBMCs from blood, taken around 25 months after vaccination. Source of these receptors: a man between 50 and 75 years old who received an inactivated influenza vaccine. Each CDR3 is given with its conserved first and last residue. The D gene is left open where the match is weak. Clone size, where shown, is once, few, many, or a class for clones that have expanded.

d_call,v_call,clone_size,j_call,cdr3_aa,cdr3_nt
-,TRBV12-3/TRBV12-4,few,TRBJ1-4,CASSLGNGNEKLFF,TGTGCCAGCAGTTTAGGGAATGGTAATGAAAAACTGTTTTTT
TRBD2,TRBV7-7,few,TRBJ2-2,CASSPQAGGKAGELFF,TGTGCTAGCAGCCCCCAGGCGGGGGGCAAGGCCGGGGAGCTGTTTTTT
-,TRBV6-6,-,TRBJ1-4,CASSYSSGVNEKLFF,TGTGCCAGCAGTTACTCCTCAGGGGTCAATGAAAAACTGTTTTTT
TRBD1,TRBV5-1,many,TRBJ1-6,CASSLAATGNNSPLHF,TGCGCCAGCAGCTTGGCTGCGACAGGGAATAATTCACCCCTCCACTTT
-,TRBV20-1,many,TRBJ1-2,CSARMGSGYTF,TGCAGTGCTAGGATGGGAAGTGGCTACACCTTC
-,TRBV27,-,TRBJ2-7,CASSHTGDPPYEQYF,TGTGCCAGCAGCCACACGGGAGACCCGCCCTACGAGCAGTACTTC
TRBD2,TRBV29-1,few,TRBJ2-3,CSVDSRLAGLTDTQYF,TGCAGCGTTGATTCAAGGCTAGCGGGCCTCACAGATACGCAGTATTTT
TRBD1,TRBV20-1,-,TRBJ1-4,CSARDDRVNEKLFF,TGCAGTGCTAGAGACGACAGGGTTAACGAAAAACTGTTTTTT
TRBD1,TRBV10-2,many,TRBJ1-2,CASSETGADYGYTF,TGCGCCAGCAGTGAGACAGGGGCGGACTATGGCTACACCTTC
-,TRBV20-1,-,TRBJ2-1,CSASTWEASYNEQFF,TGCAGTGCTAGTACGTGGGAGGCCTCCTACAATGAGCAGTTCTTC
-,TRBV12-3/TRBV12-4,-,TRBJ1-2,CASSLLQVEGYTF,TGTGCCAGCAGTTTGTTACAGGTGGAAGGCTACACCTTC
TRBD2,TRBV27,-,TRBJ2-7,CASSLSASGGSYEQYF,TGTGCCAGCAGTTTATCCGCTAGCGGGGGATCCTACGAGCAGTACTTC
TRBD1,TRBV7-2,few,TRBJ2-7,CASSLDRASLYEQYF,TGTGCCAGCAGCCTCGACAGGGCCTCTCTCTACGAGCAGTACTTC
TRBD1,TRBV20-1,many,TRBJ1-1,CSAKKGAGNTEAFF,TGCAGTGCCAAGAAGGGGGCGGGGAACACTGAAGCTTTCTTT
-,TRBV5-6,few,TRBJ2-1,CASSLGLAYGNEQFF,TGTGCCAGCAGCTTGGGCCTAGCCTATGGCAATGAGCAGTTCTTC
-,TRBV20-1,many,TRBJ2-1,CSALGLSAGFF,TGCAGTGCTCTCGGACTTTCGGCGGGGTTCTTC
TRBD1,TRBV20-1,-,TRBJ1-6,CSARGRRGNNSPLHF,TGCAGTGCTAGAGGCCGCAGGGGGAATAATTCACCCCTCCACTTT
-,TRBV5-6,few,TRBJ1-2,CASSLERRGAYGYTF,TGTGCCAGCAGCTTGGAGCGCCGTGGCGCCTATGGCTACACCTTC
-,TRBV9,few,TRBJ2-4,CASSVATQNIQYF,TGTGCCAGCAGCGTAGCTACCCAAAACATTCAGTACTTC
TRBD2,TRBV20-1,-,TRBJ2-3,CSAPTPLAGGNTDTQYF,TGCAGTGCTCCAACCCCGCTAGCGGGGGGAAACACAGATACGCAGTATTTT
-,TRBV3-1,few,TRBJ1-6,CASSQVQIVSPLHF,TGTGCCAGCAGCCAAGTACAGATCGTTTCACCCCTCCACTTT
TRBD1,TRBV29-1,-,TRBJ1-1,CSAAGQGTEAFF,TGCAGCGCCGCTGGACAGGGCACTGAAGCTTTCTTT